The 7 T cell receptor delta chains presented below share a single source sample, sequenced in a study of gamma-delta chains in newborns, infants, children. With CATT, TCRdb re-called clones from the reads. The sample carries several thousand delta-chain clones, approximately 2% recorded once. Sequenced: blood. The receptor set was obtained from a child who was a newborn, infant or young child, either healthy, febrile or measles-vaccinated (not recorded which).

Notes on this clone: The protein TCRdb gives is from a much larger clone and does not agree with this DNA's translation at residue 12, likely a read error; the protein shown here comes from the DNA. The J gene is TRDJ3, the V gene TRDV2; 11 bases match TRDD3. CDR3 length: 19 residues. Germline CDR1 reads GEAIGNYY; CDR2 reads EKD. CDR3 loop: CACDTYWGISSCDTRQMFF. The CDR3 DNA is TGTGCCTGTGACACCTACTGGGGGATAAGCTCCTGTGACACCCGACAGATGTTTTTC.

Concerning this clone: TCRdb's entry gives the protein of a much larger clone, which mismatches this DNA's translation at residue 8, likely from a read error; the protein reported here is translated from the DNA. The chain combines TRDV2 with TRDJ3, with TRDD3 identical over 8 bases. Per the germline V gene, CDR1 is GEAIGNYY and CDR2 is EKD. V shed 0 bases and J 0 bases; nucleotides not matched to a gene: 12. The CDR3 extends over 21 amino acids. CDR3: CACDTLLWDTRFSWDTRQMFF. CDR3 DNA sequence: TGTGCCTGTGACACCCTACTGTGGGATACGCGGTTCTCCTGGGACACCCGACAGATGTTTTTC.

The chain employs TRDV2 and TRDJ2; the match to TRDD3 covers 11 bases. The CDR3 spans 16 residues. Germline V lookup: CDR1 GEAIGNYY, CDR2 EKD. The trim removed 3 bases at V and 4 bases at J, leaving 6 bases unmatched. The CDR3, as DNA: TGTGCCTGTGACTCTCTGGGGGATACAGAGACAGCACAACTCTTCTTT. This codes for CACDSLGDTETAQLFF.

As regards this clone: The TCRdb record carries a much larger clone's protein, which differs from this DNA's translation at residue 6; a read error is the likely cause, and the protein listed here is the DNA translation. The chain combines TRDV2 with TRDJ3, with TRDD3 identical over 11 bases. CDR3 length equals 19 residues. Germline V gene lookup returns CDR1 GEAIGNYY and CDR2 EKD. The J segment lost 0 bases and the V segment lost 0 bases, leaving 3 bases of the junction unmatched. The CDR3 reads CACDTNWGISSWDTRQMFF. The CDR3 DNA reads TGTGCCTGTGACACCAACTGGGGGATAAGCTCCTGGGACACCCGACAGATGTTTTTC.

This clone turned up a few times. TCRdb's entry gives the protein of a much larger clone, which mismatches this DNA's translation at residue 5, likely from a read error; the protein reported here is translated from the DNA. CDR3 coding DNA: TGTGCCTGTGACGCCTTGGGGGATTTGACAGCACAACTCTTCTTT. Encoded protein: CACDALGDLTAQLFF. V and J are TRDV2 and TRDJ2; 7 positions match TRDD3. The CDR3 has 15 amino acids. V lost 3 bases, J lost 1 base, and 4 bases stayed unmatched. Germline V gives CDR1 GEAIGNYY, CDR2 EKD.

This clone was seen more than once but under ten times. The mismatch at residue 15 between this DNA's translation and the TCRdb protein of a much larger clone likely reflects a read error; the protein shown is translated from the DNA. The rearrangement links TRDV2 to TRDJ3, with 11 bases aligning to TRDD3. Germline-derived CDR1 and CDR2 are GEAIGNYY and EKD. CDR3 size: 20 residues. As DNA, the CDR3 is TGTGCCTGTGACACCGTACTGGGGGATAAAAGCTCCTGGGACATCCGACAGATGTTTTTC. Encoded protein: CACDTVLGDKSSWDIRQMFF.

This clone was seen a handful of times. This sequence is one base from a far larger clone and is likely a read error. Other DNA sequences in this specimen translate into the identical CDR3. The chain couples TRDV1 to TRDJ1, with D perhaps TRDD2 or TRDD3 (9 bases each). The germline CDR1 and CDR2 sequences are TSWWSYY and QGS. Trimming left V 3 bases short and J 3 bases short, with 29 bases between. The CDR3 has 20 amino acids. The CDR3 DNA reads TGTGCTCTTGGGGAGGTAGATTCCTTCCTACTAGGGGATACGCCCGATAAACTCATCTTT. Translating it yields CALGEVDSFLLGDTPDKLIF.